This TCR beta chain stems from a study of blood T cell repertoires in COVID-19. The wider study: Sites in the United States, Italy and Spain provided acute and convalescent COVID-19 samples. PBMCs, B-cell-depleted T cells, or T cells were the source of the cDNA or gDNA that made up the material.

Under the authors' procedure: For nucleated cells, counts were estimated from reference gene primer amplification. Method: immunoSEQ multiplex PCR; TCRdb's copy keeps in-frame clones and lacks some. Clone size and V and J calls were adopted from that table, with D and trimming inferred from the DNA. The sample contains under 250,000 clones, about nine tenths of which appear only once. The CDR3 is 15 amino acids. Germline V gene sequence: CDR1 SGHTA, CDR2 FQGNSA. V was trimmed by 5 bases and J by 7 bases, leaving 17 bases between them. The receptor's source is a woman aged 40 to 49 with acute or convalescent COVID-19. The sample consisted of peripheral blood. The chain combines TRBV7-2 with TRBJ2-2; a possible D gene is TRBD1 (6 bases). CDR3 DNA sequence: TGTGCCAGCAGCGTACAGGGTTTTATTGTCGGGGAGCTGTTTTTT. It yields the protein CASSVQGFIVGELFF. The complete variable domain, with remaining parts taken from reference TRBV7-2 and TRBJ2-2, reads GAGVSQSPSNKVTEKGKDVELRCDPISGHTALYWYRQSLGQGLEFLIYFQGNSAPDKSGLPSDRFSAERTGGSVSTLTIQRTQQEDSAVYLCASSVQGFIVGELFFGEGSRLTVL.